This record concerns one T cell receptor (beta chain) sequence. The sample is drawn from a study of blood T cells in healthy people across ages. Primers used in a second PCR of about 6 to 12 cycles were a sample-barcoded 5' primer and a J-beta primer mix. TCRdb recomputed calls from the 5' RACE reads with MiXCR, one row per CDR3 protein. This table holds roughly 2 million distinct CDR3 sequences, 49% found once. The CDR3 is made up of 16 amino acids. Trimming cost V 4 bases and J 3 bases, with 19 bases left between them. Germline lookup yields CDR1 SGHVS and CDR2 FQNEAQ. The rearrangement joins TRBV7-8 to TRBJ2-7; D might be TRBD1 (6 bases). The TCR was taken from a woman aged 40 to 55 in good health. The sequenced sample was blood. CDR3 protein: CASSSRAGTPNYEQYF. CDR3 nucleotide sequence: TGTGCCAGCAGCTCCAGGGCCGGGACACCGAACTACGAGCAGTACTTC.